This note documents a single T cell receptor beta chain sequence. Its antigen is undetermined. Assay used: immunoSEQ multiplex PCR; TCRdb lists only in-frame clones, some missing. The sample has about 58,000 clones, 75% to 90% seen once. This entry comes from a study of OX40 agonist ivuxolimab in advanced cancers. About the study: Melanoma, hepatocellular carcinoma, head and neck or renal cell cancer occurred in dose-escalation patients.

Regarding the study as a whole: The CD4+ and CD8+ T cells in the blood had expanded clonally by week 6 at 0.1 to 3.0 mg/kg.

Samples of blood were obtained at baseline, on cycle 4 day 1, and on cycle 7 day 1. The CDR3 extends over 16 amino acids. The germline V gene has CDR1 ENHRY and CDR2 SYGVKD. Trimming took off 2 bases at V and 9 bases at J, with 21 bases between the two ends. V and J are TRBV10-3 and TRBJ2-3; D might be TRBD2 (5 bases). This sequence originates from an adult with an advanced solid tumor such as melanoma, head and neck, liver or kidney cancer. The material sequenced was CD4+ or CD8+ T cells sorted from blood, taken in a trial of the OX40 agonist ivuxolimab. This CDR3 reads CAISEVEAGAKTTQYF. CDR3 sequence (DNA): TGTGCCATCAGTGAGGTCGAGGCGGGCGCCAAAACCACGCAGTATTTT.